This TCR beta chain was captured in a study of blood T cell repertoires in COVID-19. Looking at the study overall: The United States, Italy and Spain provided the acute and convalescent COVID-19 samples. In each case, the material was cDNA or gDNA derived from T cells, B-cell-depleted T cells, or PBMCs.

Methods used by the authors: Amplifying reference gene primers gave estimates of nucleated cell counts. The repertoire was sequenced with immunoSEQ multiplex PCR; TCRdb's copy has only in-frame clones and lacks some. The DNA was the basis for D and trimming; V, J and clone size are from that table. The sample has around 200,000 clones; roughly 87% are singletons. The CDR3 runs 17 residues. The V end was cut by 4 bases, the J end by 0 bases, with 16 bases between. The V gene's germline CDR1 is SGHNT and CDR2 YYREEE (reference sequence). The specimen was peripheral blood. V gene TRBV5-4 combines with J gene TRBJ2-2; no firm D call. This clonotype was obtained from a man in his forties or fifties with active or convalescent COVID-19. CDR3 sequence: CASSAPIGPTNTGELFF. The CDR3 DNA reads TGTGCCAGCAGCGCCCCCATTGGCCCGACGAACACCGGGGAGCTGTTTTTT.